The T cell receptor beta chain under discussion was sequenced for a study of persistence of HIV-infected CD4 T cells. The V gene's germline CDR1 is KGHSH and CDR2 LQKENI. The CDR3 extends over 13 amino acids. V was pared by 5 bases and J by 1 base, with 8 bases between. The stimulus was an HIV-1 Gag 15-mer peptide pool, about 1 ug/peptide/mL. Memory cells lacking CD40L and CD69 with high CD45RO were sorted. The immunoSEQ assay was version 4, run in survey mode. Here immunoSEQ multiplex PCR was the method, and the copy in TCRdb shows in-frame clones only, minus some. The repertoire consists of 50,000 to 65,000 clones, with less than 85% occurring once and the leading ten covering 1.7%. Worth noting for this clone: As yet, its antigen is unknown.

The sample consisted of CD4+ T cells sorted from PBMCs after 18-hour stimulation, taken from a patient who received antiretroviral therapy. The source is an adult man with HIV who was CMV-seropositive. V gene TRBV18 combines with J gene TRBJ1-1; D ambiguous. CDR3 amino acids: CASSNPGNTEAFF. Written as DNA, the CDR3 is TGTGCCAGCTCAAATCCGGGGAACACTGAAGCTTTCTTT.